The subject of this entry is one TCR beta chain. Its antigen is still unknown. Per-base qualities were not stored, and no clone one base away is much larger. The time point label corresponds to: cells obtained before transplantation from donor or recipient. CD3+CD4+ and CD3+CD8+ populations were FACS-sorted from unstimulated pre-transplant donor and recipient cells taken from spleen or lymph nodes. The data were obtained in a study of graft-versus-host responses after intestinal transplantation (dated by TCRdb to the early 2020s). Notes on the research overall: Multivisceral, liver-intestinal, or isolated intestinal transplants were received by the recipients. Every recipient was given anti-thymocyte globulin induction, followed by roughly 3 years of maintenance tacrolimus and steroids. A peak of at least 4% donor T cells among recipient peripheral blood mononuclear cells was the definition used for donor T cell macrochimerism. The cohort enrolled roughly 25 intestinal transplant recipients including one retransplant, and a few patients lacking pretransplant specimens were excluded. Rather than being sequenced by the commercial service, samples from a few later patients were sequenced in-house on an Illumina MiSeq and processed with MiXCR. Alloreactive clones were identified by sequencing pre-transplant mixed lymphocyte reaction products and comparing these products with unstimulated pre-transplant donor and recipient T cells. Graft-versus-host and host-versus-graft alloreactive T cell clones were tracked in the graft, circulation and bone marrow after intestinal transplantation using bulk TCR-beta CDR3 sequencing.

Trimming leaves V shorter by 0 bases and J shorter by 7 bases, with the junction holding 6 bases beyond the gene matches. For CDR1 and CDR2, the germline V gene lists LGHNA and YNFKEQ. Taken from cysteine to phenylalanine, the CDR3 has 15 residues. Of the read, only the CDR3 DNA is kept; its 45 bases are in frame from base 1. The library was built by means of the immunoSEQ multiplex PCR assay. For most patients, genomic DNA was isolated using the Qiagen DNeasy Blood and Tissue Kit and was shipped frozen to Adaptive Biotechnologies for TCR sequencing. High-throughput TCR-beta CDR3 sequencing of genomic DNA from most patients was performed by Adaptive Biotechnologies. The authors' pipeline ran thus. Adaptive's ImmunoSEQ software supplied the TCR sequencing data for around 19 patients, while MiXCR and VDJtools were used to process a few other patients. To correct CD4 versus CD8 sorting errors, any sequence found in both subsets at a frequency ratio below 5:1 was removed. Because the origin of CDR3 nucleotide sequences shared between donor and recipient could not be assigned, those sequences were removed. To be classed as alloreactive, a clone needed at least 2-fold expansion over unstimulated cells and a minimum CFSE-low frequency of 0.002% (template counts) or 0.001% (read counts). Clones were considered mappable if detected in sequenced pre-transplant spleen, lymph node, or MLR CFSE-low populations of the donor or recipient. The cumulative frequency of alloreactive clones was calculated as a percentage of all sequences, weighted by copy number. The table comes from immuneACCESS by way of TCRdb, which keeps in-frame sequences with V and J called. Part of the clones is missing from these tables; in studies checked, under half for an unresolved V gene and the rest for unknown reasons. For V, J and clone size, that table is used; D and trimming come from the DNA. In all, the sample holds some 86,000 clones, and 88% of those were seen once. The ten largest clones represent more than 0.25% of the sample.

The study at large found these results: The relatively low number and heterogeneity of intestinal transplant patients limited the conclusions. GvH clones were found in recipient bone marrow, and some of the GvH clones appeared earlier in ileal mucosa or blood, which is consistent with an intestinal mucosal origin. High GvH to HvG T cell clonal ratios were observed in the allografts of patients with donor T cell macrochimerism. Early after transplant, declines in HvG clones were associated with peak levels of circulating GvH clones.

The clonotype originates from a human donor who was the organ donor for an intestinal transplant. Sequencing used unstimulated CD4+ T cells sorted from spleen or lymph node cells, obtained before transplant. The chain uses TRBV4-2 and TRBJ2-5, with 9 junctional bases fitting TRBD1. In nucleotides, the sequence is TGTGCCAGCAGCCAAGAAGGGACAGGGCACGGGACCCAGTACTTC. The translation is CASSQEGTGHGTQYF.